This TCR beta chain was profiled in a study of blood T cell repertoires in COVID-19. Sequencing was performed with immunoSEQ multiplex PCR; in TCRdb, only in-frame clones are kept and a portion is missing. This repertoire shows just over 250,000 clones, 80% to 95% found once; its top ten account for under 3%. CDR1 is MGHRA, CDR2 YSYEKL, per germline. This CDR3 spans 16 amino acids. V gave up 1 base and J gave up 2 bases, with 15 bases separating them. The sample comprised peripheral blood. This clonotype was obtained from a person aged 18 to 30 with COVID-19, enrolled during active disease. This rearrangement joins TRBV4-1 to TRBJ2-7; possibly TRBD1 for D (5 bases). The CDR3 DNA reads as TGCGCCAGCAGCCAAGCTGCCGCAGGGCCGGCCTACGAGCAGTACTTC. Translation gives CASSQAAAGPAYEQYF.